This TCR beta chain was sequenced for a study of T-cell memory formation after mild COVID-19. Constant-segment primers and 5'RACE yielded cDNA libraries for TCR alpha and TCR beta, each carrying sample barcodes and UMIs. A single record per CDR3 protein comes from TCRdb applying MiXCR to the 5' RACE reads. The data show roughly 170,000 distinct CDR3 sequences, less than 20% seen once. Germline V gene data show CDR1 as MRHNA and CDR2 as SNTAGT. V was cut by 4 bases and J by 7 bases, with 17 bases left in between. The CDR3 has 15 amino acids. Study conclusions and caveats: Among contracting clones, CD4+ were mainly CM/EM and CD8+ enriched in EMRA. Day 15 to 85 contracting clones showed balanced CD4/CD8; day 15 to 37 expanders favored CD4+.

Remarks on this clonotype: Antigen: not known.

The genes are TRBV6-4 and TRBJ1-5; D is unclear. Sequenced: PBMCs or a T cell subset sorted from them (not recorded which). This receptor was taken from a man aged 18 to 30 who had mild COVID-19 (a few samples of this study predate the infection). Cell type and time point are not known. The CDR3 nucleotides are TGTGCCAGCAGTGTTTGGTCGGGCGCAGGACAGCCCCAGCATTTT. Amino acids: CASSVWSGAGQPQHF.